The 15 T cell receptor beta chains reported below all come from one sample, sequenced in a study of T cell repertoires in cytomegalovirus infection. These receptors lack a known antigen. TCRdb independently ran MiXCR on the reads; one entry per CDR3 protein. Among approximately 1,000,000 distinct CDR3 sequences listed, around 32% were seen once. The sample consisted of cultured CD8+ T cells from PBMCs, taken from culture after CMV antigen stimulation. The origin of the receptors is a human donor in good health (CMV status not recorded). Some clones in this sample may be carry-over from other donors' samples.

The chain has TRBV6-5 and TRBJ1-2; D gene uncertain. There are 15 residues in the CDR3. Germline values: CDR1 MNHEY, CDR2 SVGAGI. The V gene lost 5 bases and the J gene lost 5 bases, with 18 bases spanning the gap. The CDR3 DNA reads TGTGCCAGCAGTCCCCCCGAGGGTCTCCCTTATGGCTACACCTTC. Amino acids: CASSPPEGLPYGYTF.

Written as DNA, the CDR3 is TGCGCCAGTACCCTGGGGGAGAACTATGGCTACACCTTC. Its protein product is CASTLGENYGYTF. This sequence joins TRBV10-2 and TRBJ1-2, with D maybe TRBD1 (5 bases). Germline-derived CDR1 and CDR2 are WSHSY and SAAADI. V lost 9 bases and J lost 2, with 13 bases in between. This CDR3 has 13 residues.

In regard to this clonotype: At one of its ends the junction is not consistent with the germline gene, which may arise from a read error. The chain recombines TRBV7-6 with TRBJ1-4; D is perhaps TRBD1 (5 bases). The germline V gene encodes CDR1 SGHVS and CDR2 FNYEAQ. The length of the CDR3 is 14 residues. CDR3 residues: CANSPYLTEEKLFF. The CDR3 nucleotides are TGTGCCAACAGCCCCTACCTGACAGAGGAAAAACTGTTTTTT.

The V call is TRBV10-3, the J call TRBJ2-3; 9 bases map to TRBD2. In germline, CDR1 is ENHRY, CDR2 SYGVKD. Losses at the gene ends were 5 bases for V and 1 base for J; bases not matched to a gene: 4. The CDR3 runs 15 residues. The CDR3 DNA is TGTGCCATCAGTCCTAGCGGGACCGGCACAGATACGCAGTATTTT. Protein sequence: CAISPSGTGTDTQYF.

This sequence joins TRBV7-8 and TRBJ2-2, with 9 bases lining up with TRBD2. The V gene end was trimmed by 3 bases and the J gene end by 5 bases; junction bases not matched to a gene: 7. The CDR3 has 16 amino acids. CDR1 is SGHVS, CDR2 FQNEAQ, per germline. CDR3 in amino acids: CASSLPSGARTGELFF. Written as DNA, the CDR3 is TGTGCCAGCAGCTTGCCTAGCGGGGCGAGGACCGGGGAGCTGTTTTTT.

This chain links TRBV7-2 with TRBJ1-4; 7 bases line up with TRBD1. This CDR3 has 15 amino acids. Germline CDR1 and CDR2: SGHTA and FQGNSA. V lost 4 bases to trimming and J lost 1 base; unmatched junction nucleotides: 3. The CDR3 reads CASSSAGGTNEKLFF. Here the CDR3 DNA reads TGTGCCAGCAGCTCTGCAGGGGGAACTAATGAAAAACTGTTTTTT.

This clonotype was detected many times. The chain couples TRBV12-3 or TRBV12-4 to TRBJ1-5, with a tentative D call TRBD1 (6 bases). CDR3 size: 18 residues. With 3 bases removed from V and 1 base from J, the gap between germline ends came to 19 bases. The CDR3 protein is CASSFQGPAKESNQPQHF. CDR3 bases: TGTGCCAGCAGTTTTCAGGGGCCGGCCAAAGAGAGCAATCAGCCCCAGCATTTT.

CDR3 in DNA: TGTGCCAGCTATTCCTTTGAGAGGGGACAAGAGACCCAGTACTTC. Translation: CASYSFERGQETQYF. V and J are TRBV27 and TRBJ2-5; either TRBD1 or TRBD2 may fit D (5 bases each). Trimming removed 8 bases at V and 2 bases at J, with 18 bases between. Germline lookup yields CDR1 MNHEY and CDR2 SMNVEV (reference sequence). This CDR3 is built from 15 residues.

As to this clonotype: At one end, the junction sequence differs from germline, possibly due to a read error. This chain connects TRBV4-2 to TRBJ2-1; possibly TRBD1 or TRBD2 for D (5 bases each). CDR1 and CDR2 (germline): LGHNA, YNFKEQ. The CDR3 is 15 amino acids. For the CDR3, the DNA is TGTACCAGCAGCCAAGAACCGAGGGGCTACAATGAGCAGTTCTTC. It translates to CTSSQEPRGYNEQFF.

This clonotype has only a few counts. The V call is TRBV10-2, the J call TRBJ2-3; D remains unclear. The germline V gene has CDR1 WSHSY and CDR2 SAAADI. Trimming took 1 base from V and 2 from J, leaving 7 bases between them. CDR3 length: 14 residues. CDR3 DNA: TGCGCCAGCAGTGAGTTTCCAGTCACAGATACGCAGTATTTT. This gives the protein CASSEFPVTDTQYF.

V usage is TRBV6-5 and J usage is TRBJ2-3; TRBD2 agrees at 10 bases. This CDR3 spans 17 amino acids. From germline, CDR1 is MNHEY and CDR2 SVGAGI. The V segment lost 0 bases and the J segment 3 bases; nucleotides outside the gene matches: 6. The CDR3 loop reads CASSYSFGLADTDTQYF. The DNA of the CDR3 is TGTGCCAGCAGTTACTCGTTCGGACTAGCGGATACAGATACGCAGTATTTT.

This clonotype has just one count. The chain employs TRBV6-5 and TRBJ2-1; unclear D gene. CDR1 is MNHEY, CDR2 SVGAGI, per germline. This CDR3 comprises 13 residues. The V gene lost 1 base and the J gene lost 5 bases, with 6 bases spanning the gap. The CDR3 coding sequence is TGTGCCAGCAGTTACTACCTTCACAATGAGCAGTTCTTC. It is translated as CASSYYLHNEQFF.

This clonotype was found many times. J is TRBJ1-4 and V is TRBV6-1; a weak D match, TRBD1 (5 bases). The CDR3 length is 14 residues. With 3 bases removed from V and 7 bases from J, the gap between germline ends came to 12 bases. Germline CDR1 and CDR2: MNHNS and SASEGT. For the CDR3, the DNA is TGTGCCAGCAGTGACCCGGGGGTTGCTGAAAAACTGTTTTTT. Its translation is CASSDPGVAEKLFF.

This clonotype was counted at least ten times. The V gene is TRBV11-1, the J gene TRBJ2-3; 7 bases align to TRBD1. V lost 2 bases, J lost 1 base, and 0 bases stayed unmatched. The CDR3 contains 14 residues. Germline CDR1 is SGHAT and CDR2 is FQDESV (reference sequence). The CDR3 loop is CASSLRGRTDTQYF. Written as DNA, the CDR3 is TGTGCCAGCAGCTTAAGGGGGCGCACAGATACGCAGTATTTT.

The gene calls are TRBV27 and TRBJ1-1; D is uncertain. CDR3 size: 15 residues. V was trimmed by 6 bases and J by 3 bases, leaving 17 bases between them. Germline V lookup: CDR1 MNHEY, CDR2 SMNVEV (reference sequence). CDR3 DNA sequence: TGTGCCAGCAGCTTTACATCGCCAAGGCACACTGAAGCTTTCTTT. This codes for CASSFTSPRHTEAFF.